This is a list of T cell receptor beta chains from one sample in a study of cytomegalovirus exposure and HLA in healthy donors. This table comes from immunoSEQ multiplex PCR, and its TCRdb copy is limited to in-frame clones, with some not included. Here the sample spans approximately 100,000 clones, more than 85% being singletons. Sequenced: PBMCs. The origin of the receptors is a man aged 18 to 30 in good health and CMV-seropositive. Each CDR3 is given with its conserved first and last residue. Each record gives: V gene, J gene, CDR3 protein.

>TRBV4-2|TRBJ2-7
CASSSRLAGTYEQYF
>TRBV9|TRBJ2-3
CASTWGGEKGDTQYF
>TRBV28|TRBJ2-7
CASSLVPGNLYEQYF
>TRBV12-2|TRBJ1-5
CASRFIPNQPQHF
>TRBV27|TRBJ2-3
CASSLILAGGTDTQYF
>TRBV5-1|TRBJ1-1
CASSLATGQMNTEAFF
>TRBV9|TRBJ2-1
CASSARTGSIYNEQFF
>TRBV5-1|TRBJ2-5
CASSPGQGYETQYF
>TRBV5-8|TRBJ2-7
CASSRQGSKESEQYF
>TRBV5-6|TRBJ1-2
CASSLPQDYGYTF
>TRBV5-1|TRBJ1-2
CASSFLAPGQITYGYTF
>TRBV12-5|TRBJ2-5
CASGISIGTDQETQYF
>TRBV15|TRBJ1-4
CATSRDLGTNPNEKLFF
>TRBV7-8|TRBJ2-4
CASSRERRTTDIQYF
>TRBV7-3|TRBJ2-2
CASSSSGGALFGELFF
>TRBV4-2|TRBJ2-1
CASSQIRGEDNEQFF
>TRBV19|TRBJ1-2
CASTDRGRGYGYTF
>TRBV27|TRBJ2-1
CASSRRGGYNEQFF
>TRBV7-3|TRBJ2-3
CASSATGGATDTQYF